This T cell receptor beta chain is drawn from a study of preoperative IRX-2 immunotherapy in early breast cancer. Treatment defined: preoperative locoregional IRX-2 cytokine immunotherapy. This phase Ib study tested locoregional IRX-2 cytokine immunotherapy given before surgery. This CDR3 region has 14 residues. Trimming at V came to 2 bases and at J to 6 bases, leaving 4 bases not matched to a gene. Germline CDR1 and CDR2: SGHRS and YFSETQ. Profiling relied on immunoSEQ multiplex PCR, and the TCRdb table lists in-frame clones only, not all of them. The sample yields around 88,000 clones, 86% seen once.

The chain employs TRBV5-1 and TRBJ2-1; TRBD2 aligns across 8 bases. This clonotype was obtained from a human donor with breast cancer. The input for sequencing was tumor tissue, taken after IRX-2 immunotherapy. DNA of the CDR3: TGCGCCAGCAGCTTCCAGACTAGCGTCAATGAGCAGTTCTTC. This encodes CASSFQTSVNEQFF.